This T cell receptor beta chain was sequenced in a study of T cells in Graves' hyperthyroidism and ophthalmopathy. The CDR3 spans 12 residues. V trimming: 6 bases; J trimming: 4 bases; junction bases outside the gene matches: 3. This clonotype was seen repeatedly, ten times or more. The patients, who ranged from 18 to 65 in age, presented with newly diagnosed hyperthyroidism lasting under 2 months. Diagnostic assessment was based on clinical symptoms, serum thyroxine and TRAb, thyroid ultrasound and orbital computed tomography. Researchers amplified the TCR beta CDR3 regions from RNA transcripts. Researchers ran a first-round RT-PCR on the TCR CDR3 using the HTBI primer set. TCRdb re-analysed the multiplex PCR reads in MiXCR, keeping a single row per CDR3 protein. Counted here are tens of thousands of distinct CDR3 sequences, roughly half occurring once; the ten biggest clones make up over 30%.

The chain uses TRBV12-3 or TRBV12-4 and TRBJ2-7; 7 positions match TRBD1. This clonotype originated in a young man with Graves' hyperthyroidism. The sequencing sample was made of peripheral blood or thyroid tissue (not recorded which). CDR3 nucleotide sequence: TGTGCCAGCAGCTACAGGGGATACGAGCAGTACTTC. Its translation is CASSYRGYEQYF.